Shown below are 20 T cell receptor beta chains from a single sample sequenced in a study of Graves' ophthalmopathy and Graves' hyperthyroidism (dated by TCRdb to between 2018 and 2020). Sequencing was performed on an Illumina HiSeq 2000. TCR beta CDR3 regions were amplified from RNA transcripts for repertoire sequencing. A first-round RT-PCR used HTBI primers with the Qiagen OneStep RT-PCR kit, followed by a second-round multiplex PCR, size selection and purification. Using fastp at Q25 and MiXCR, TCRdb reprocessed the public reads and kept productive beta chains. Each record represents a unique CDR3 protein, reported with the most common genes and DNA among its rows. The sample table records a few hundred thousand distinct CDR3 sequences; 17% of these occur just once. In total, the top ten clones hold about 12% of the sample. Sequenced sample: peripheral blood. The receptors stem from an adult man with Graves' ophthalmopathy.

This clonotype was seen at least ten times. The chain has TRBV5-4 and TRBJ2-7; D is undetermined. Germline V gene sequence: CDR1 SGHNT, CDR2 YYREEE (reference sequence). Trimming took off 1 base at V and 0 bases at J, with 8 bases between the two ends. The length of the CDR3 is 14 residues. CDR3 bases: TGTGCCAGCAGCTTGAGGCAGAGCTCCTACGAGCAGTACTTC. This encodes CASSLRQSSYEQYF.

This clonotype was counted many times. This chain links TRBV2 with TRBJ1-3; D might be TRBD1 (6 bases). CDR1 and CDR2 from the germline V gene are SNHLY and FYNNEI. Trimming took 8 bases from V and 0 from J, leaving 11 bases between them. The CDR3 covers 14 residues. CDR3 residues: CASLGQSSGNTIYF. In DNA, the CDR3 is TGTGCCAGCCTTGGACAGAGCTCTGGAAACACCATATATTTT.

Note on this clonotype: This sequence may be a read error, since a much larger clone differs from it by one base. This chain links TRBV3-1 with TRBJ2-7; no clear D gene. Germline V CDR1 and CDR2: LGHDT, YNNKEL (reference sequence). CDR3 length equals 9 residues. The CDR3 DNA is TGTGCCTGCAGCCAAGATAGGTGGTTC. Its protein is CACSQDRWF.

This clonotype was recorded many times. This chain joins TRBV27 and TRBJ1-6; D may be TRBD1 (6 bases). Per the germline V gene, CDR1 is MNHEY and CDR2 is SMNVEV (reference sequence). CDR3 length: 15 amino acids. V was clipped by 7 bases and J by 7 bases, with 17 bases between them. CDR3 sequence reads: CASTNPTGSNSPLHF. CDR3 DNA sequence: TGTGCCAGCACCAACCCGACAGGTTCCAATTCACCCCTCCACTTT.

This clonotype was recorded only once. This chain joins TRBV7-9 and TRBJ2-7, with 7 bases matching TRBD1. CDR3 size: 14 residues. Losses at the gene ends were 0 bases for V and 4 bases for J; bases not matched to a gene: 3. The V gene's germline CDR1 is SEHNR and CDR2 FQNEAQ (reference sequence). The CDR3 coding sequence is TGTGCCAGCAGCTTAGCGTACAGGGGATACGAGCAGTACTTC. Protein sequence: CASSLAYRGYEQYF.

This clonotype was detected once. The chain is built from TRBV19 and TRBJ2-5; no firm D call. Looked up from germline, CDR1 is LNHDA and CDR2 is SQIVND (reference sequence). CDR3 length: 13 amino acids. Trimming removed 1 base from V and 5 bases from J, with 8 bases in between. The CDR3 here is CASSIGMLETQYF. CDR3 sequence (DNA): TGTGCCAGTAGTATAGGGATGTTGGAGACCCAGTACTTC.

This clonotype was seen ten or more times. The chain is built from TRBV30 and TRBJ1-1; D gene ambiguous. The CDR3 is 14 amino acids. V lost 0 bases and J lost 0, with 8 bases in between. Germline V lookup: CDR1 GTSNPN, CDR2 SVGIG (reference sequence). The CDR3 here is CAWSVFSMNTEAFF. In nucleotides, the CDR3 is TGTGCCTGGAGTGTCTTCTCCATGAACACTGAAGCTTTCTTT.

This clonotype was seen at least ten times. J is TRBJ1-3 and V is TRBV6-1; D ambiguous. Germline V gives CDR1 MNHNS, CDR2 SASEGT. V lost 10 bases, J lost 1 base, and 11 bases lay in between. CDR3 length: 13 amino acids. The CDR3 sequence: CATAPNSGNTIYF. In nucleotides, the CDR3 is TGTGCCACCGCCCCGAATTCTGGAAACACCATATATTTT.

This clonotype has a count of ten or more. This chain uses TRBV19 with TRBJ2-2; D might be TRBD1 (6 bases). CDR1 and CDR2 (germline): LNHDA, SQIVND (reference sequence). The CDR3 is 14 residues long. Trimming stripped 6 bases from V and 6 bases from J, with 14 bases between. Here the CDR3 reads CASRQGSRAGELFF. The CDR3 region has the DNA TGTGCCAGTAGACAGGGAAGTCGGGCCGGGGAGCTGTTTTTT. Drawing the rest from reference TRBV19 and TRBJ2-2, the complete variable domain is DGGITQSPKYLFRKEGQNVTLSCEQNLNHDAMYWYRQDPGQGLRLIYYSQIVNDFQKGDIAEGYSVSREKKESFPLTVTSAQKNPTAFYLCASRQGSRAGELFFGEGSRLTVL.

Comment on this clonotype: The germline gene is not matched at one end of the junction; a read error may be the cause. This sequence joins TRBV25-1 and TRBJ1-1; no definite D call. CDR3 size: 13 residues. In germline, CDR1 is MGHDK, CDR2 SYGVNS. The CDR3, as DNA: TGTGCCAGCCGTGACGCGGGTAACACTGAAGCTTTCTTT. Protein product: CASRDAGNTEAFF.

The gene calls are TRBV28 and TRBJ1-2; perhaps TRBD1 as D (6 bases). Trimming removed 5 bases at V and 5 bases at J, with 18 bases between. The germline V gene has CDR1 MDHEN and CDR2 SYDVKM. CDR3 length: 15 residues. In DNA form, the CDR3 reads TGTGCCAGCAGTCAAGAACAGGGTAACTTTTATGGCTACACCTTC. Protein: CASSQEQGNFYGYTF.

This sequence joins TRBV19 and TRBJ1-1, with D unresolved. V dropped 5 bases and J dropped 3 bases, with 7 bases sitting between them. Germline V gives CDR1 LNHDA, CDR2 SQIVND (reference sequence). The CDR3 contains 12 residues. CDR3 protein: CASSPSDTEAFF. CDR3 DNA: TGTGCCAGTAGTCCCTCGGACACTGAAGCTTTCTTT.

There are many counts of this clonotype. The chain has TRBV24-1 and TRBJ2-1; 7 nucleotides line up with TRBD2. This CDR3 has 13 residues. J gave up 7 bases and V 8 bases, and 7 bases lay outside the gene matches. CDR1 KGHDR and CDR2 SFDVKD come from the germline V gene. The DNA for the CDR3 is TGTGCCACCATGGGGGGGGAAGGTAATGAGCAGTTCTTC. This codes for CATMGGEGNEQFF.

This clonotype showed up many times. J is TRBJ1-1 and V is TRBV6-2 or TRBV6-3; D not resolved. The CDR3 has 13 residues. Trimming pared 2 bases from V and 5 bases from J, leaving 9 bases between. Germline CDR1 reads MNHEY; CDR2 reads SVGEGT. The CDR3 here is CASSYEKGTEAFF. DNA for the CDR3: TGTGCCAGCAGTTACGAGAAGGGTACTGAAGCTTTCTTT.

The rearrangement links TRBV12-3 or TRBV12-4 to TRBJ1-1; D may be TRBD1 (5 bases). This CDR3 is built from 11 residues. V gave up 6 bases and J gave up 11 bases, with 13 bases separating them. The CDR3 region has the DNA TGTGCCAGCAGCGGCCAAGGGACGGCTTTCTTT. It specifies CASSGQGTAFF.

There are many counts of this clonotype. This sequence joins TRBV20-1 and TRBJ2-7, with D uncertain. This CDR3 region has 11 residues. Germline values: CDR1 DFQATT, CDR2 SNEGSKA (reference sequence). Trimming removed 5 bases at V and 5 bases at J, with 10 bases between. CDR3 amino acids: CSARDAHEQYF. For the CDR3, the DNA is TGCAGTGCTCGCGACGCCCACGAGCAGTACTTC.

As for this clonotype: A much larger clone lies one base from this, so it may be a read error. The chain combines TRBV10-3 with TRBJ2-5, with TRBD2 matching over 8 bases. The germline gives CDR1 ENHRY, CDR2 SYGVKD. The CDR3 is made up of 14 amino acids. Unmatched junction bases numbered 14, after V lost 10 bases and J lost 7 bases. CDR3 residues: CATYPGLESGTQYF. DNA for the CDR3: TGTGCCACTTATCCGGGACTAGAGTCTGGGACCCAGTACTTC.

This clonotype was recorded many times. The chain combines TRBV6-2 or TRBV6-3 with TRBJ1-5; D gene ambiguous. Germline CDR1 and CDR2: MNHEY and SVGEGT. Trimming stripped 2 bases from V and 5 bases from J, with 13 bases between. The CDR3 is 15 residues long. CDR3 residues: CASSYGVAHDQPQHF. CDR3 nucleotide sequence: TGTGCCAGCAGTTACGGGGTGGCACACGATCAGCCCCAGCATTTT.

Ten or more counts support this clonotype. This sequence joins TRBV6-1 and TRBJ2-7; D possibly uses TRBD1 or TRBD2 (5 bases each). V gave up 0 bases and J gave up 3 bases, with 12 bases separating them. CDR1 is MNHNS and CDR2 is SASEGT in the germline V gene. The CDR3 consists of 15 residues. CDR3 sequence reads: CASSEAPGPSYEQYF. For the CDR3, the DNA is TGTGCCAGCAGTGAAGCACCGGGACCGAGCTACGAGCAGTACTTC.

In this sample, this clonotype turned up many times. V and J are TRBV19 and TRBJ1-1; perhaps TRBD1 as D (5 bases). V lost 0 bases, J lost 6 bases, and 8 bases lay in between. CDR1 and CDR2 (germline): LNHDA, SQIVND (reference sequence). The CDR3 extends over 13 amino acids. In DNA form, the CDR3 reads TGTGCCAGTAGTATAGAGAGGGGCCCTGAAGCTTTCTTT. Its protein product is CASSIERGPEAFF. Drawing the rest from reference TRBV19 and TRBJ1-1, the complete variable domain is DGGITQSPKYLFRKEGQNVTLSCEQNLNHDAMYWYRQDPGQGLRLIYYSQIVNDFQKGDIAEGYSVSREKKESFPLTVTSAQKNPTAFYLCASSIERGPEAFFGQGTRLTVV.